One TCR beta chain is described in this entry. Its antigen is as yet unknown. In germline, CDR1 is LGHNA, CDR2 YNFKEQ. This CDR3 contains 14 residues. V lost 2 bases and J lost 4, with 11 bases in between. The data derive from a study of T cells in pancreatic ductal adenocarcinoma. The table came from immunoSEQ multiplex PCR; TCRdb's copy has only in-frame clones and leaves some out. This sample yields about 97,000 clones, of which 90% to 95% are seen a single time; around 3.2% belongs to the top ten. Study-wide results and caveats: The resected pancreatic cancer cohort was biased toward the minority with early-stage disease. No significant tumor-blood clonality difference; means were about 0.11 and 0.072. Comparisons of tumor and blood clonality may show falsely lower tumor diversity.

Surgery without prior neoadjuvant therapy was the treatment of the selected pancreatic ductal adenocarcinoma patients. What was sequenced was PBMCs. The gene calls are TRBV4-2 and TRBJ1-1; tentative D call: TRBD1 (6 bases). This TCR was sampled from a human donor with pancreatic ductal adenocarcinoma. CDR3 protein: CASSQQGIRTEAFF. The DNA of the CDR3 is TGTGCCAGCAGCCAACAGGGGATTCGCACTGAAGCTTTCTTT.